Shown below are 2 T cell receptor beta chains from a single sample sequenced in a study of circulating CD8 cells and anti-PD-1 response in melanoma. The QIAseq Immune Repertoire TCR panel built the libraries from 15 ng of total RNA. TCRdb reprocessed the reads with MiXCR, giving one entry per CDR3 protein. The sample has 300 to 350 distinct CDR3 sequences, approximately 15% seen once; the top ten hold under 70%. Sorting of live CD3+CD8+TCRalphabeta+ cells by PD-1 and/or TIGIT gave four subsets. The specimen comprised CD8+ T cells from PBMCs, sampled at baseline or after one month of anti-PD-1 therapy (not recorded which). The source is a human donor with melanoma.

This clonotype is deemed medium-sized. This chain connects TRBV3-1 to TRBJ1-2; 7 bases line up with TRBD1. The junction had 4 bases not matched to a gene; V was cut back by 1 base and J by 8 bases. In germline, CDR1 is LGHDT, CDR2 YNNKEL (reference sequence). This CDR3 contains 13 residues. The CDR3 nucleotides read TGTGCCAGCAGCCAAGCGGACAGGAGGGGCTACACCTTC. This encodes CASSQADRRGYTF.

This clonotype is large within its sample. V gene TRBV16 combines with J gene TRBJ2-7, with D perhaps TRBD1 (6 bases). V lost 1 base and J 6 bases, leaving 7 bases between the germline ends. Germline V gives CDR1 KGHSY, CDR2 FQNENV. This CDR3 contains 12 residues. Here the CDR3 reads CASSQLGGEQYF. The CDR3 bases are TGTGCCAGCAGCCAATTAGGGGGCGAGCAGTACTTC.